This is a list of T cell receptor beta chains from one sample in a study of blood T cell repertoires in COVID-19. The protocol was immunoSEQ multiplex PCR, while the TCRdb copy is restricted to in-frame clones and leaves out a portion. Seen here are approximately 80,000 clones, about 85% observed once, and the top ten hold approximately 2.8%. The source material was peripheral blood. These receptors were taken from a woman older than 75 with COVID-19, enrolled during active disease. Both conserved end residues are part of each CDR3. D genes are given only for firm matches. Not every row has a clone size; where given, it reads once, few, many or a size class.

d_call clone_size cdr3_length j_call v_call cdr3_nt cdr3_aa
TRBD1 - 18 TRBJ1-5 TRBV5-3 TGTGCCAGAAGCCTGGGGGACAGCCACGGATATAGCAATCAGCCCCAGCATTTT CARSLGDSHGYSNQPQHF
- - 13 TRBJ1-1 TRBV29-1 TGCAGCGTCGCCATGGGGAGGAACACTGAAGCTTTCTTT CSVAMGRNTEAFF
- - 19 TRBJ2-1 TRBV18 TGTGCCAGCTCACCAGCGGGTGAGACACTAAGGACTAAGGTGACGGAGCAGTTCTTC CASSPAGETLRTKVTEQFF
TRBD1 - 16 TRBJ1-2 TRBV10-3 TGTGCCATCAGTGAGTCCGGGACAGGGTATAACTATGGCTACACCTTC CAISESGTGYNYGYTF
- - 14 TRBJ2-5 TRBV28 TGTGCCAGCAGTCGGACAGTGGTGGGGGAGACCCAGTACTTC CASSRTVVGETQYF
TRBD2 once 17 TRBJ2-2 TRBV7-2 TGTGCCAGCAGCCAGTCCCCACTAGCGGGAGTGGGCGGGGAGCTGTTTTTT CASSQSPLAGVGGELFF
- - 12 TRBJ1-4 TRBV2 TGTGCCAGCAGTGATAACAACCCAAAACTGTTTTTT CASSDNNPKLFF
TRBD1 - 15 TRBJ2-5 TRBV7-9 TGTGCCAGCAGCGTAAGGACAGGGGTTAGGGAGACCCAGTACTTC CASSVRTGVRETQYF
TRBD1 few 14 TRBJ2-7 TRBV18 TGTGCCAGCTCACCATTGAGGGGGCTCTACGAGCAGTACTTC CASSPLRGLYEQYF
- - 13 TRBJ2-7 TRBV27 TGTGCCAGCAGAAGACAAGTATCCTACGAGCAGTACTTC CASRRQVSYEQYF
TRBD1 - 16 TRBJ1-5 TRBV3-1/TRBV3-2 TGTGCCAGCAGCCAAGGGACAGGGATAAGCAATCAGCCCCAGCATTTT CASSQGTGISNQPQHF
- - 15 TRBJ2-2 TRBV9 TGTGCCAGCAATCGGGGGGCCGCGAACACCGGGGAGCTGTTTTTT CASNRGAANTGELFF
TRBD1 few 15 TRBJ2-7 TRBV12-5 TGTGCTAGTGGTTTGGTACTAGGACAGGGCCACGAGCAGTACTTC CASGLVLGQGHEQYF
TRBD1 - 12 TRBJ2-1 TRBV28 TGTGCCAGCAGTTTATGGGGACAGGGTGGGTTCTTC CASSLWGQGGFF
TRBD1 - 13 TRBJ1-2 TRBV6-5 TGTGCCAGCAGTTACAGGACAGGGGATGGCTACACCTTC CASSYRTGDGYTF
TRBD1 once 16 TRBJ2-6 TRBV10-3 TGTGCCATCAGTGGGACAGGGGGCTTTGGGGCCAACGTCCTGACTTTC CAISGTGGFGANVLTF
- - 16 TRBJ1-4 TRBV5-6 TGTGCCAGCAGCCCCGAGGGGCGGGGCGAGGAAGAAAAACTGTTTTTT CASSPEGRGEEEKLFF
TRBD1 - 14 TRBJ1-2 TRBV28 TGTGCCAGCAGTTCCCATACAGGGGCCGATGGCTACACCTTC CASSSHTGADGYTF
- - 11 TRBJ2-1 TRBV13 TGTGCCAGCAGCTTATCGAATGAGCAGTTCTTC CASSLSNEQFF
TRBD2 - 17 TRBJ2-1 TRBV5-1 TGCGCCAGCAGCTTGGCGACTAGCGGGAGGGAATACAATGAGCAGTTCTTC CASSLATSGREYNEQFF
TRBD1 - 17 TRBJ1-4 TRBV10-3 TGTGCCATCAGTCGCGCCGGGACAGGGGGCGCTGGGGAAAAACTGTTTTTT CAISRAGTGGAGEKLFF
- - 14 TRBJ2-7 TRBV11-3 TGTGCCAGCAGCCCCGGTGACAGTCTCCACGAGCAGTACTTC CASSPGDSLHEQYF
- few 17 TRBJ2-3 TRBV5-4 TGTGCCAGCAGCTTGGGTGAAATACAGGTAGTCGGAGATACGCAGTATTTT CASSLGEIQVVGDTQYF
TRBD2 - 18 TRBJ2-1 TRBV7-9 TGTGCCAGCAGCTTAGCGTGGGGACTAGCGGAACCCTACAATGAGCAGTTCTTC CASSLAWGLAEPYNEQFF
- - 16 TRBJ2-7 TRBV28 TGTGCCAGCAGTTTAGGATCGAGGGCGGCATCCTACGAGCAGTACTTC CASSLGSRAASYEQYF
TRBD1 few 17 TRBJ1-3 TRBV18 TGTGCCAGCTCACCACAAGGGACAGGGGGATCTGGAAACACCATATATTTT CASSPQGTGGSGNTIYF
- - 14 TRBJ2-5 TRBV7-9 TGTGCCAGCAGCTTAGGGGGGGTAAAGGAGACCCAGTACTTC CASSLGGVKETQYF
- - 14 TRBJ1-2 TRBV18 TGTGCCAGCTCCTCGACACGACAGGATGGAGGCTACACCTTC CASSSTRQDGGYTF
- - 14 TRBJ1-2 TRBV4-1 TGCGCCAGCAGCCAAGAGGCAGGGCGCCCTGGCTACACCTTC CASSQEAGRPGYTF
TRBD2 - 14 TRBJ2-3 TRBV28 TGTGCCAGCGGAACTAGCGGGAGAACAGATACGCAGTATTTT CASGTSGRTDTQYF
TRBD1 - 14 TRBJ1-2 TRBV10-3 TGTGCCATCAGTGAGCTTGGACAGGAGTATGGCTACACCTTC CAISELGQEYGYTF
- - 14 TRBJ2-3 TRBV12-5 TGTGCTAGTGGTTTGGACAGGAGCACAGATACGCAGTATTTT CASGLDRSTDTQYF
TRBD1 - 14 TRBJ2-3 TRBV27 TGTGCCAGCAGTTTATCCAGGGGGCAAGATACGCAGTATTTT CASSLSRGQDTQYF
TRBD2 - 15 TRBJ2-7 TRBV20-1 TGCAGTGCTAGTCTTTCCGGAGCGGGGGCCTACGAGCAGTACTTC CSASLSGAGAYEQYF
- - 13 TRBJ1-4 TRBV6-1 TGTGCCAGCAGTGACCGGGGTAATGAAAAACTGTTTTTT CASSDRGNEKLFF
- - 12 TRBJ1-1 TRBV28 TGTGCCAGCAATGGGAGGTACACTGAAGCTTTCTTT CASNGRYTEAFF
- - 16 TRBJ2-1 TRBV4-1 TGCGCCAGCAGCCAAGATCCGGCGGTAGTCCACAATGAGCAGTTCTTC CASSQDPAVVHNEQFF
TRBD2 - 14 TRBJ2-1 TRBV4-1 TGCGCCAGCAGCCAACAGCGGGAGTCCGGCGAGCAGTTCTTC CASSQQRESGEQFF
TRBD1 - 13 TRBJ2-7 TRBV30 TGTGCCTGGGTTGGACAGGGGGCCTACGAGCAGTACTTC CAWVGQGAYEQYF
TRBD1 - 14 TRBJ1-2 TRBV7-9 TGTGCCAGCATCCCCTCGGGACAGTCTTTGGCCTACACCTTC CASIPSGQSLAYTF
- - 15 TRBJ2-1 TRBV9 TGTGCCAGCAGCGTAGCGGGAGAGTCCTACAATGAGCAGTTCTTC CASSVAGESYNEQFF
TRBD1 - 17 TRBJ2-7 TRBV5-6 TGTGCCAGCAGCCCAACCGTGACAGGGACCCTCTCCTACGAGCAGTACTTC CASSPTVTGTLSYEQYF
- - 13 TRBJ1-2 TRBV24-1 TGTGCCACCAGTGACGGGACACTCTATGGCTACACCTTC CATSDGTLYGYTF
TRBD2 - 17 TRBJ2-6 TRBV18 TGTGCCAGCTCACCGAGCGGGGGGCTCTCTGGGGCCAACGTCCTGACTTTC CASSPSGGLSGANVLTF
TRBD1 - 13 TRBJ1-5 TRBV29-1 TGCAGCGTTTCGGGACAGATAAATCAGCCCCAGCATTTT CSVSGQINQPQHF
- - 14 TRBJ1-5 TRBV7-9 TGTGCCAGCAGCTTAACGGGGAGCAATCAGCCCCAGCATTTT CASSLTGSNQPQHF
TRBD2 - 15 TRBJ2-3 TRBV2 TGTGCCAGCAGTGCACTAGCGGGGGGCACAGATACGCAGTATTTT CASSALAGGTDTQYF
TRBD1 - 16 TRBJ1-3 TRBV4-1 TGCGCCAGCAGCCAACCACAGGGGGACTCTGGAAACACCATATATTTT CASSQPQGDSGNTIYF
TRBD2 - 12 TRBJ2-1 TRBV9 TGTGCCAGCAGCGACTTGGGGGGACTACAGTTCTTC CASSDLGGLQFF
TRBD2 - 15 TRBJ2-3 TRBV7-3 TGTGCCAGCAGCTTACTAGCGGGAGAGGTGAATACGCAGTATTTT CASSLLAGEVNTQYF